The sequence of this TCR beta chain was determined in a study of T cells in Graves' hyperthyroidism and ophthalmopathy. Findings and limits, study-wide: The majority of expanded thyroid clonotypes above 0.001 also appeared in blood.

Amplified TCR beta CDR3 regions derived from RNA transcripts. When the TCR CDR3 underwent first-round RT-PCR, the HTBI primer set was used. One entry per CDR3 protein, called by TCRdb with MiXCR from the multiplex PCR reads. This sample has approximately 400,000 distinct CDR3 sequences; just under 25% occur once, and the top ten carry around 67%. Germline V CDR1 and CDR2: SGDLS, YYNGEE. V lost 0 bases to trimming and J lost 5 bases, with 14 bases between them. The CDR3 runs to 16 residues. Patients were aged 18 to 65, had disease duration under 2 months, and had newly diagnosed hyperthyroidism. Exclusions: uncontrolled infection, other autoimmune disease, pregnancy, lactation. As for this clonotype: Its antigen is undetermined. Since no conserved phenylalanine or tryptophan closes the CDR3, a read error is the likely cause.

Sequencing was carried out using blood. This clonotype originated in a man aged 45-65 years with Graves' hyperthyroidism. V is TRBV9 and J is TRBJ2-2; tentative D call: TRBD2 (6 bases). The DNA for the CDR3 is TGTGCCAGCAGCGTAGAGGGAAGGAGGGCAACCGGGGAGCTGTTTTCT. It is translated as CASSVEGRRATGELFS.